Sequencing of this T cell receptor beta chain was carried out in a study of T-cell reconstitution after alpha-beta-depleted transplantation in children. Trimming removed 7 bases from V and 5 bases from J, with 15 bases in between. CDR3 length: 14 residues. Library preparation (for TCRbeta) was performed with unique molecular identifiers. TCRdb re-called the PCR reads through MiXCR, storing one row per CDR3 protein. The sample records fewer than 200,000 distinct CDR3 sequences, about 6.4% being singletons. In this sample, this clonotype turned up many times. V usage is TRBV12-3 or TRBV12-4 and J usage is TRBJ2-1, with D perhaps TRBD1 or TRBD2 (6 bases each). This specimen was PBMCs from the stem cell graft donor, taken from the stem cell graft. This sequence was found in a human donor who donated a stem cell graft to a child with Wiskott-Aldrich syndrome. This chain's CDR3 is CASTKRGAHNEQFF. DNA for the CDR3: TGTGCCAGCACCAAAAGGGGGGCGCACAATGAGCAGTTCTTC.